These 25 T cell receptor beta chains came from one sample sequenced in a study of blood T cell repertoires in COVID-19. Only in-frame clones appear in the TCRdb table, and some are missing; sequencing was by immunoSEQ multiplex PCR. The sample holds about 200,000 clones, 70% to 90% seen once. Sequencing was performed on peripheral blood. The receptors derive from a man aged 50 to 59 with COVID-19, enrolled during active disease.

The J gene is TRBJ2-1, the V gene TRBV21-1; whether TRBD2, the table's D call, matches the DNA was not checked. TRBV21-1 is annotated as a pseudogene. This CDR3 region has 18 residues. CDR3 DNA sequence: TGTGCCAGCAGCAATCCAGGACTAGCCCTTTTTTCCTACAATGAGCAGTTCTTC. Encoded protein: CASSNPGLALFSYNEQFF.

V gene TRBV11-2 combines with J gene TRBJ1-3; 8 bases align to TRBD1. Per germline, CDR1 SGHAT and CDR2 FQNNGV. The CDR3 spans 19 residues. The V segment lost 4 bases and the J segment 1 base; nucleotides outside the gene matches: 15. CDR3 sequence: CASSSLRRTGTESGNTIYF. CDR3 nucleotide sequence: TGTGCCAGCAGCTCTCTTCGTAGGACAGGGACCGAGTCTGGAAACACCATATATTTT.

V and J are TRBV4-1 and TRBJ1-1; no definite D call. V lost 1 base, J lost 0 bases, and 9 bases lay in between. Germline V CDR1 and CDR2: MGHRA, YSYEKL. The CDR3 consists of 15 residues. The CDR3 DNA follows: TGCGCCAGCAGCCAAGGCAGGTCTTTGAACACTGAAGCTTTCTTT. The encoded protein is CASSQGRSLNTEAFF.

The rearrangement links TRBV5-1 to TRBJ2-5; 9 positions agree with TRBD2. Germline CDR1 reads SGHRS; CDR2 reads YFSETQ. The V gene end was trimmed by 4 bases and the J gene end by 4 bases; junction bases not matched to a gene: 8. CDR3 length: 15 residues. This chain's CDR3 is CASSTASGVGETQYF. In nucleotides, the CDR3 is TGCGCCAGCAGCACCGCTAGCGGGGTAGGAGAGACCCAGTACTTC.

This clone was counted ten times or more. The V gene is TRBV5-4, the J gene TRBJ1-2; 7 bases map to TRBD1. Germline-derived CDR1 and CDR2 are SGHNT and YYREEE (reference sequence). The CDR3 is 13 amino acids. V trimming: 5 bases; J trimming: 4 bases; junction bases outside the gene matches: 5. The CDR3 DNA reads as TGTGCCAGCAGTGATCAGGGGGGCTATGGCTACACCTTC. Amino acids: CASSDQGGYGYTF.

This clone showed up just a few times. Other DNA sequences in the sample encode the same CDR3. The chain links TRBV30 to TRBJ1-5; D possibly corresponds to TRBD1 (5 bases). This CDR3 contains 13 residues. Germline V gene lookup returns CDR1 GTSNPN and CDR2 SVGIG (reference sequence). The V end lost 0 bases, the J end lost 4 bases, and 7 bases lay between the germline ends. The CDR3 here is CAWSVAGNQPQHF. CDR3 nucleotides: TGTGCCTGGAGTGTAGCAGGGAATCAGCCCCAGCATTTT.

The rearrangement links TRBV10-2 to TRBJ2-1, with 7 bases lining up with TRBD2. V lost 4 bases to trimming and J lost 6 bases; unmatched junction nucleotides: 6. The CDR3 is made up of 14 amino acids. Per germline, CDR1 WSHSY and CDR2 SAAADI. The CDR3 DNA is TGCGCCAGCAGTGCGAGACTAGCCCCCAATGAGCAGTTCTTC. This codes for CASSARLAPNEQFF.

The chain uses TRBV6-6 and TRBJ2-7; a weak D match, TRBD2 (5 bases). Germline CDR1 MNHNY, CDR2 SVGAGI (reference sequence). Trimming removed 4 bases from V and 5 bases from J, with 6 bases in between. CDR3 length equals 11 residues. The CDR3 is CASSSRDEQYF. The CDR3 region has the DNA TGTGCCAGCAGTTCGAGGGACGAGCAGTACTTC.

The J gene is TRBJ2-2, the V gene TRBV7-9, with D unclear. Germline V gives CDR1 SEHNR, CDR2 FQNEAQ (reference sequence). The CDR3 is made up of 14 amino acids. The V end was cut by 7 bases, the J end by 0 bases, with 9 bases between. CDR3 amino acids: CASTVRANTGELFF. In DNA, the CDR3 is TGTGCCAGCACCGTTCGAGCGAACACCGGGGAGCTGTTTTTT.

The chain uses TRBV19 and TRBJ1-1; D uncertain. Germline CDR1 is LNHDA and CDR2 is SQIVND (reference sequence). Trimming removed 2 bases from V and 0 bases from J, with 10 bases in between. The CDR3 spans 15 residues. CDR3: CASSIRTGMNTEAFF. The CDR3 DNA sequence: TGTGCCAGTAGTATACGGACGGGAATGAACACTGAAGCTTTCTTT.

J is TRBJ2-7 and V is TRBV4-1; D might be TRBD1 (6 bases). Trimming removed 1 base from V and 4 bases from J, with 20 bases in between. This CDR3 contains 17 residues. Germline values: CDR1 MGHRA, CDR2 YSYEKL. CDR3 sequence (DNA): TGCGCCAGCAGCCAAGCCCGGGACAACGCCTGGTCGTACGAGCAGTACTTC. It yields the protein CASSQARDNAWSYEQYF.

This clone was seen once. CDR3 residues: CAWSVSFLGANVLTF. CDR3 nucleotides: TGTGCCTGGAGTGTCTCCTTTCTGGGGGCCAACGTCCTGACTTTC. This chain links TRBV30 with TRBJ2-6; D ambiguous. The CDR3 has 15 residues. Trimming removed 0 bases at V and 4 bases at J, with 10 bases between. In germline, CDR1 is GTSNPN, CDR2 SVGIG (reference sequence).

This clone was seen a few times. The chain joins TRBV7-9 to TRBJ1-1; 9 nucleotides agree with TRBD1. CDR3 size: 15 residues. Germline CDR1 and CDR2: SEHNR and FQNEAQ (reference sequence). Trimming took 7 bases from V and 0 from J; bases not matched to a gene: 6. The CDR3: CASNEDRGMNTEAFF. The CDR3 DNA reads as TGTGCCAGCAACGAGGACAGGGGTATGAACACTGAAGCTTTCTTT.

The chain combines TRBV7-9 with TRBJ2-7; tentatively, D is TRBD1 (6 bases). Germline V CDR1 and CDR2: SEHNR, FQNEAQ (reference sequence). The V and J ends lost 1 base and 2 bases respectively, with 12 bases between them. The CDR3 spans 15 residues. The CDR3 DNA follows: TGTGCCAGCAGCTTAGTGGGACAATTGACCTACGAGCAGTACTTC. Translating gives CASSLVGQLTYEQYF.

The chain has TRBV5-4 and TRBJ2-7; TRBD2 matches at 7 bases. In germline, CDR1 is SGHNT, CDR2 YYREEE (reference sequence). The CDR3 runs to 14 residues. V gave up 3 bases and J gave up 5 bases; unmatched junction bases: 8. The CDR3 loop is CASSSAAGRNEQYF. CDR3 sequence (DNA): TGTGCCAGCAGCTCAGCAGCGGGACGGAACGAGCAGTACTTC.

This chain connects TRBV13 to TRBJ2-2; 9 nucleotides agree with TRBD1. Germline V CDR1 and CDR2: PRHDT, FYEKMQ (reference sequence). The CDR3 runs 14 residues. J lost 6 bases, V lost 5 bases, and 4 bases had no gene match. The CDR3 region has the DNA TGTGCCAGCAGCAAGGACAGGGGCGCCGGGGAGCTGTTTTTT. This gives the protein CASSKDRGAGELFF.

The chain combines TRBV28 with TRBJ1-1; D might be TRBD1 (5 bases). Germline V gene sequence: CDR1 MDHEN, CDR2 SYDVKM. Trimming left V 7 bases short and J 1 base short, with 19 bases between. This CDR3 is 16 amino acids long. This chain's CDR3 is CASTLGGFPQNTEAFF. The DNA of the CDR3 is TGTGCCAGCACCCTGGGGGGTTTTCCCCAGAACACTGAAGCTTTCTTT.

This clone was seen a handful of times. J is TRBJ1-2 and V is TRBV7-6; 9 bases are a match to TRBD1. CDR3 length equals 13 residues. Germline loops: CDR1 SGHVS, CDR2 FNYEAQ. V dropped 5 bases and J dropped 4; count of bases not matched to a gene: 2. This CDR3 reads CASSQGQGYGYTF. The DNA for the CDR3 is TGTGCCAGCAGCCAGGGACAGGGCTATGGCTACACCTTC.

The chain combines TRBV2 with TRBJ2-5; 8 bases fit TRBD1. CDR3 length equals 15 residues. V was clipped by 8 bases and J by 5 bases; unmatched bases: 13. Germline loops: CDR1 SNHLY, CDR2 FYNNEI. CDR3 amino acids: CASRSEGQGQETQYF. CDR3 sequence (DNA): TGTGCCAGCCGCAGTGAAGGACAGGGTCAGGAGACCCAGTACTTC.

This chain uses TRBV19 with TRBJ2-3; 7 nucleotides align to TRBD2. Germline CDR1 LNHDA, CDR2 SQIVND (reference sequence). With 5 bases clipped from V and 0 bases from J, the junction kept 17 bases outside the gene matches. CDR3 length: 19 residues. The DNA for the CDR3 is TGTGCCAGTAGTTTTCTATCCCCCGCTAGCGGAGCTAGCACAGATACGCAGTATTTT. It encodes CASSFLSPASGASTDTQYF.

The chain recombines TRBV15 with TRBJ1-5, with 7 bases fitting TRBD1. Trimming at V came to 8 bases and at J to 3 bases, leaving 7 bases not matched to a gene. CDR1 LNHNV and CDR2 YYDKDF come from the germline V gene (reference sequence). This CDR3 is built from 14 residues. The CDR3 DNA follows: TGTGCCACCGGACGGGACAGCTACAATCAGCCCCAGCATTTT. The encoded protein is CATGRDSYNQPQHF.

The rearrangement uses TRBV11-2 and TRBJ2-2; D is perhaps TRBD2 (6 bases). Germline assignment: CDR1 SGHAT and CDR2 FQNNGV. V lost 1 base and J 4 bases, leaving 13 bases between the germline ends. The CDR3 consists of 16 residues. The CDR3 protein is CASSLGLLGGTGELFF. The CDR3 DNA is TGTGCCAGCAGCTTAGGGTTGTTGGGGGGCACCGGGGAGCTGTTTTTT.

The rearrangement uses TRBV30 and TRBJ2-2, with D perhaps TRBD2 (6 bases). V lost 3 bases, J lost 6 bases, and 23 bases lay in between. This CDR3 contains 17 residues. CDR1 and CDR2 from the germline V gene are GTSNPN and SVGIG (reference sequence). As DNA, the CDR3 is TGTGCCTGGAGAGAGGAACGGGACTGGACGACACCCGGGGAGCTGTTTTTT. This gives the protein CAWREERDWTTPGELFF.

The V and J genes are TRBV10-3 and TRBJ2-2; 10 nucleotides align to TRBD1. Germline V CDR1 and CDR2: ENHRY, SYGVKD. V was pared by 10 bases and J by 3 bases, with 5 bases of the junction left unmatched. The CDR3 contains 14 residues. The CDR3 is CATRTGGDTGELFF. CDR3 nucleotide sequence: TGTGCCACCAGGACAGGGGGAGACACCGGGGAGCTGTTTTTT.

V gene TRBV7-9 combines with J gene TRBJ2-7; D might be TRBD1 (5 bases). The ends were cut back, 4 bases at V and 1 base at J, with 11 bases in the middle. Germline V lookup: CDR1 SEHNR, CDR2 FQNEAQ (reference sequence). CDR3 length equals 14 residues. CDR3 sequence: CASSWRTTSYEQYF. CDR3 DNA: TGTGCCAGCAGCTGGCGGACAACTTCCTACGAGCAGTACTTC.